One sample yielded the 32 T cell receptor beta chains listed below, sequenced in a study of shared T cell receptors in the human thymus. TCRdb's copy holds only in-frame clones and misses some; the assay was immunoSEQ multiplex PCR. This sample has under 700,000 clones, with about four fifths found just once. The same specimen was also included in a second study, on human thymus T cells.

Sequencing was carried out using thymocytes. Source of these receptors: a boy younger than two with a congenital heart defect.

The rearrangement links TRBV9 to TRBJ2-1, with 14 bases lining up with TRBD2. This CDR3 contains 15 residues. Germline CDR1 is SGDLS and CDR2 is YYNGEE. V trimming: 4 bases; J trimming: 7 bases; junction bases outside the gene matches: 4. CDR3 sequence reads: CASSPRLAGGNEQFF. DNA of the CDR3: TGTGCCAGCAGCCCAAGACTAGCGGGAGGGAATGAGCAGTTCTTC.

V and J are TRBV13 and TRBJ1-1; 9 bases agree with TRBD1. The CDR3 is 17 residues long. The ends lost 4 bases at V and 0 bases at J; junction bases unmatched: 9. The germline V gene encodes CDR1 PRHDT and CDR2 FYEKMQ (reference sequence). For the CDR3, the DNA is TGTGCCAGCAGCTCCGACAGGGGGGAGTTCATGAACACTGAAGCTTTCTTT. It encodes CASSSDRGEFMNTEAFF.

This rearrangement joins TRBV14 to TRBJ2-7; D is unclear. The CDR3 extends over 15 amino acids. Germline V gives CDR1 SGHDN, CDR2 FVKESK. The germline V and J ends were trimmed by 0 bases and 2 bases, with 11 bases remaining between them. For the CDR3, the DNA is TGTGCCAGCAGCCAAGATCCCCAGTTCCCCTACGAGCAGTACTTC. This encodes CASSQDPQFPYEQYF.

The chain has TRBV7-9 and TRBJ1-2; a possible D gene is TRBD1 (5 bases). The CDR3 is 14 residues long. The germline CDR1 and CDR2 sequences are SEHNR and FQNEAQ (reference sequence). V gave up 5 bases and J gave up 8 bases, with 18 bases separating them. The DNA for the CDR3 is TGTGCCAGCAGCCTAGACCGGGGGTCGGTAGGCTACACCTTC. It encodes CASSLDRGSVGYTF.

The chain is built from TRBV28 and TRBJ2-5, with D possibly TRBD2 on 6 matching bases. The J call could be wrong; TRBJ2-7 is a better fit for the DNA end. Germline V gene lookup returns CDR1 MDHEN and CDR2 SYDVKM. The CDR3 consists of 14 residues. The CDR3 DNA reads TGTGCCAGCAGTAGCCGGGACTCAGGCTACGAGCAGTACTTC. Residues: CASSSRDSGYEQYF.

J is TRBJ2-7 and V is TRBV2; D gene uncertain. The CDR3 sequence is 14 residues long. Trimming left V 6 bases short and J 2 bases short, with 14 bases between. Germline V gene data show CDR1 as SNHLY and CDR2 as FYNNEI. The CDR3 reads CASSSSYGPYEQYF. The DNA for the CDR3 is TGTGCCAGCAGCTCTTCTTATGGGCCCTACGAGCAGTACTTC. The variable domain in full, completed from reference TRBV2 and TRBJ2-7, reads EPEVTQTPSHQVTQMGQEVILRCVPISNHLYFYWYRQILGQKVEFLVSFYNNEISEKSEIFDDQFSVERPDGSNFTLKIRSTKLEDSAMYFCASSSSYGPYEQYFGPGTRLTVT.

The chain employs TRBV4-3 and TRBJ2-1; 7 bases line up with TRBD2. Germline assignment: CDR1 LGHNA and CDR2 YSLEER. This CDR3 spans 16 amino acids. V dropped 0 bases and J dropped 7; count of bases not matched to a gene: 9. DNA for the CDR3: TGCGCCAGCAGCCAAGATCTAGCGGCATCAGAGAATGAGCAGTTCTTC. Translated: CASSQDLAASENEQFF.

CDR3 sequence (DNA): TGCGCCAGCAGCCAAGAGGGACCGGGACAGCCCGAGTATCCTAGCAATCAGCCCCAGCATTTT. This encodes CASSQEGPGQPEYPSNQPQHF. The chain is built from TRBV4-3 and TRBJ1-5, with TRBD1 matching over 7 bases. CDR1 LGHNA and CDR2 YSLEER come from the germline V gene. Trimming cost V 0 bases and J 0 bases; bases outside gene matches: 17. CDR3 length: 21 amino acids.

The chain has TRBV4-2 and TRBJ2-7, with D perhaps matching TRBD2 (6 bases). The CDR3 has 16 residues. In germline, CDR1 is LGHNA, CDR2 YNFKEQ. With 1 base removed from V and 2 bases from J, the gap between germline ends came to 15 bases. The CDR3 coding sequence is TGTGCCAGCAGCCAAGTAGAGGCTAGCGAGACCTACGAGCAGTACTTC. It is translated as CASSQVEASETYEQYF.

V is TRBV27 and J is TRBJ2-7, with a tentative D call TRBD1 (5 bases). CDR1 and CDR2 (germline): MNHEY, SMNVEV (reference sequence). The CDR3 consists of 16 residues. The V and J ends lost 3 bases and 1 base respectively, with 16 bases between them. CDR3 DNA sequence: TGTGCCAGCAGTTTGGGGCAGGGCATTGGGTCCTACGAGCAGTACTTC. Translation: CASSLGQGIGSYEQYF.

The chain has TRBV4-1 and TRBJ2-6; D is perhaps TRBD2 (8 bases). From germline, CDR1 is MGHRA and CDR2 YSYEKL. The CDR3 is made up of 20 amino acids. V was pared by 0 bases and J by 1 base, with 19 bases between. CDR3 region: CASSQEGGRGGSSGANVLTF. The DNA for the CDR3 is TGCGCCAGCAGCCAAGAAGGGGGCCGGGGGGGGTCGTCTGGGGCCAACGTCCTGACTTTC.

This clone has more than one count but fewer than ten. V usage is TRBV21-1 and J usage is TRBJ1-2. TRBV21-1 is flagged as a pseudogene. The CDR3 totals 18 residues. CDR3 sequence: CASSKARFGGGRNYGYTF. In DNA, the CDR3 is TGTGCCAGCAGCAAAGCCCGCTTCGGGGGAGGAAGGAACTATGGCTACACCTTC.

The chain employs TRBV6-1 and TRBJ2-5, with D perhaps matching TRBD2 (5 bases). This CDR3 has 15 residues. Trimming removed 6 bases from V and 0 bases from J, with 14 bases in between. Per germline, CDR1 MNHNS and CDR2 SASEGT. As DNA, the CDR3 is TGTGCCAGCAGACTATTTAGGCGGGACCAAGAGACCCAGTACTTC. Residues: CASRLFRRDQETQYF.

The rearrangement links TRBV4-3 to TRBJ2-1; D might be TRBD2 (6 bases). This CDR3 comprises 17 residues. Germline CDR1 reads LGHNA; CDR2 reads YSLEER. The V end lost 4 bases, the J end lost 7 bases, and 23 bases lay between the germline ends. The CDR3 spells CASSRRGGRAAENEQFF. CDR3 DNA: TGCGCCAGCAGCCGGAGGGGCGGTCGAGCAGCGGAGAATGAGCAGTTCTTC.

V gene TRBV5-6 combines with J gene TRBJ2-5, with 8 positions matching TRBD2. The germline CDR1 and CDR2 sequences are SGHDT and YYEEEE. The CDR3 runs to 15 residues. V was pared by 4 bases and J by 5 bases, with 10 bases of the junction left unmatched. Here the CDR3 reads CASSPLREGLETQYF. Written as DNA, the CDR3 is TGTGCCAGCAGCCCTCTCCGGGAGGGCCTGGAGACCCAGTACTTC.

The J gene is TRBJ2-2, the V gene TRBV7-3; TRBD2 aligns across 9 bases. Trimming cost V 3 bases and J 1 base; bases outside gene matches: 3. Germline V CDR1 and CDR2: SGHTA, FQGTGA. This CDR3 spans 16 amino acids. This chain's CDR3 is CASSFPSGKNTGELFF. CDR3 DNA: TGTGCCAGCAGCTTCCCTAGCGGGAAGAACACCGGGGAGCTGTTTTTT. The complete variable domain, with remaining parts taken from reference TRBV7-3 and TRBJ2-2, reads GAGVSQTPSNKVTEKGKYVELRCDPISGHTALYWYRQSLGQGPEFLIYFQGTGAADDSGLPNDRFFAVRPEGSVSTLKIQRTERGDSAVYLCASSFPSGKNTGELFFGEGSRLTVL.

The chain carries TRBV7-3 and TRBJ2-1, with 7 bases aligning to TRBD2. The CDR3 is made up of 18 amino acids. Germline V gene lookup returns CDR1 SGHTA and CDR2 FQGTGA. V gave up 0 bases and J gave up 0 bases; unmatched junction bases: 8. CDR3 DNA: TGTGCCAGCAGCTTAACCGGAAGCGGGAACCCCTCCTACAATGAGCAGTTCTTC. It encodes CASSLTGSGNPSYNEQFF.

This CDR3 is CASSQVRPGTRGKAYEQYF. DNA for the CDR3: TGTGCCAGCAGCCAAGTCAGACCCGGGACAAGGGGTAAGGCCTACGAGCAGTACTTC. The chain is built from TRBV14 and TRBJ2-7, with TRBD1 as a possible D gene (6 bases). Trimming pared 1 base from V and 2 bases from J, leaving 24 bases between. CDR1 and CDR2 from the germline V gene are SGHDN and FVKESK. The CDR3 totals 19 residues.

The count of this clone is one. The V and J genes are TRBV2 and TRBJ2-1; TRBD2 matches 16 bases. Germline V gene lookup returns CDR1 SNHLY and CDR2 FYNNEI. CDR3 length: 17 residues. The ends lost 4 bases at V and 3 bases at J; junction bases unmatched: 3. For the CDR3, the DNA is TGTGCCAGCAGTGGGGGACTAGCGGGAGGGCGCTACAATGAGCAGTTCTTC. As protein: CASSGGLAGGRYNEQFF.

The chain joins TRBV2 to TRBJ1-4; maybe TRBD1 (5 bases). The CDR3 has 15 amino acids. In germline, CDR1 is SNHLY, CDR2 FYNNEI. With 1 base removed from V and 8 bases from J, the gap between germline ends came to 14 bases. CDR3 sequence: CASSEVPGPGEKLFF. The CDR3 region has the DNA TGTGCCAGCAGTGAAGTCCCGGGTCCAGGGGAAAAACTGTTTTTT.

The CDR3: CASSERIGTEHQETQYF. In DNA form, the CDR3 reads TGTGCCAGCAGCGAAAGAATAGGAACAGAGCACCAAGAGACCCAGTACTTC. The chain recombines TRBV2 with TRBJ2-5; the D is unclear. CDR3 length equals 17 residues. Between the trimmed V and J ends, which lost 6 bases and 0 bases, there was a span of 20 bases. Germline loops: CDR1 SNHLY, CDR2 FYNNEI.

The chain couples TRBV28 to TRBJ2-7; 7 nucleotides line up with TRBD2. Trimming cost V 3 bases and J 1 base; bases outside gene matches: 6. Germline CDR1 MDHEN, CDR2 SYDVKM. This CDR3 has 15 amino acids. CDR3 protein: CASSLAGVRSYEQYF. CDR3 in DNA: TGTGCCAGCAGTTTGGCGGGAGTTAGGTCCTACGAGCAGTACTTC.

The gene calls are TRBV29-1 and TRBJ2-1; 7 nucleotides line up with TRBD2. Losses at the gene ends were 8 bases for V and 5 bases for J; bases not matched to a gene: 6. The germline V gene encodes CDR1 SQVTM and CDR2 ANQGSEA. This CDR3 is 12 amino acids long. CDR3 coding DNA: TGCAGCCTCGCGGGGGAGAACAATGAGCAGTTCTTC. Its protein is CSLAGENNEQFF.

The chain links TRBV4-3 to TRBJ2-3; TRBD2 agrees at 10 bases. This CDR3 region has 17 residues. In germline, CDR1 is LGHNA, CDR2 YSLEER. Losses at the gene ends were 4 bases for V and 8 bases for J; bases not matched to a gene: 15. This CDR3 is CASSRASGRLPVVTQYF. CDR3 nucleotides: TGCGCCAGCAGCCGGGCTAGCGGGAGATTACCCGTGGTTACGCAGTATTTT.

The rearrangement links TRBV10-1 to TRBJ2-1; D remains unclear. Trimming removed 3 bases from V and 3 bases from J, with 12 bases in between. The germline CDR1 and CDR2 sequences are WNHNN and SYGVQD (reference sequence). The CDR3 contains 15 residues. The CDR3 loop reads CASSEWAPHYNEQFF. In DNA form, the CDR3 reads TGCGCCAGCAGTGAATGGGCCCCCCACTACAATGAGCAGTTCTTC.

The chain is built from TRBV13 and TRBJ2-1; maybe TRBD2 (6 bases). Germline V lookup: CDR1 PRHDT, CDR2 FYEKMQ (reference sequence). Trimming cost V 4 bases and J 7 bases, with 17 bases left between them. The length of the CDR3 is 15 residues. CDR3 loop: CASSSWDSPPNEQFF. CDR3 in DNA: TGTGCCAGCAGCTCCTGGGACTCCCCCCCAAATGAGCAGTTCTTC.

The chain couples TRBV2 to TRBJ2-2; 7 nucleotides line up with TRBD2. The CDR3 spans 14 residues. CDR1 is SNHLY and CDR2 is FYNNEI in the germline V gene. The junction had 7 bases not matched to a gene; V was cut back by 6 bases and J by 6 bases. CDR3 protein: CASSATSVPGELFF. DNA for the CDR3: TGTGCCAGCAGCGCCACTAGCGTTCCCGGGGAGCTGTTTTTT.

This sequence joins TRBV6-6 and TRBJ2-7; maybe TRBD1 (5 bases). The CDR3 contains 14 residues. In germline, CDR1 is MNHNY, CDR2 SVGAGI (reference sequence). Between the trimmed V and J ends, which lost 4 bases and 6 bases, there was a span of 16 bases. DNA of the CDR3: TGTGCCAGCAGTTGGTCTTTTTATCAGGGCGAGCAGTACTTC. Translated: CASSWSFYQGEQYF.

The V call is TRBV18, the J call TRBJ2-5, with TRBD1 matching 7 bases. Germline CDR1 reads KGHSH; CDR2 reads LQKENI. The CDR3 spans 15 residues. Trimming took 2 bases from V and 2 from J; bases not matched to a gene: 5. CDR3 protein: CASSPDRARQETQYF. The DNA for the CDR3 is TGTGCCAGCTCACCAGACAGGGCCAGACAAGAGACCCAGTACTTC.

V gene TRBV27 combines with J gene TRBJ2-1; TRBD2 matches 11 bases. The J segment lost 5 bases and the V segment lost 0 bases, leaving 3 bases of the junction unmatched. The CDR3 covers 16 residues. Germline V gene lookup returns CDR1 MNHEY and CDR2 SMNVEV (reference sequence). CDR3 nucleotide sequence: TGTGCCAGCAGTTTATCCACTAGCGGGAGCAACAATGAGCAGTTCTTC. It yields the protein CASSLSTSGSNNEQFF.

The chain has TRBV6-1 and TRBJ1-3; D is possibly TRBD1 (5 bases). V lost 2 bases to trimming and J lost 0 bases, with 11 bases between them. The CDR3 is 16 amino acids. From germline, CDR1 is MNHNS and CDR2 SASEGT. CDR3 nucleotides: TGTGCCAGCAGTGAAAGGGTGGGGGGCTCTGGAAACACCATATATTTT. Its protein is CASSERVGGSGNTIYF.

The chain couples TRBV4-3 to TRBJ1-2, with 8 bases that match TRBD1. The CDR3 runs to 12 residues. CDR1 LGHNA and CDR2 YSLEER come from the germline V gene. Trimming cost V 4 bases and J 8 bases; bases outside gene matches: 3. The CDR3 DNA reads as TGCGCCAGCAGCCCTGGACAGGGAGGCTACACCTTC. It specifies CASSPGQGGYTF.